This TCR beta chain derives from a study of blood T cell repertoires in COVID-19 (dated by TCRdb to 2018 to 2020). For context, the study as a whole: Samples covering the acute and convalescent phases of COVID-19 were provided by collaborators in the United States, Italy and Spain. The material from the prospective study consisted of cDNA or gDNA derived from T cells, B-cell-depleted T cells, or PBMCs. Deeply sampled blood TCRbeta repertoires from subjects exposed to, actively infected with, or recovered from COVID-19 were included in the dataset. The repertoires were made available in a free public database intended to serve as a resource for research on the immune response to SARS-CoV-2. The samples were drawn from the first 160 participants of the ongoing ImmuneRACE study and from 1,254 subjects provided by 6 global collaborators. A de-identified subject ID, COVID-19 status, age in years and sex were almost always included in the sample metadata. Where available, HLA class I and class II types were taken from metadata supplied by the sample provider and were not determined by assay-based typing. The full study reports these points: The quantity of clinical and demographic metadata differed by source and by participant and was supplied without curation.

From the cysteine through the phenylalanine, the CDR3 covers 15 amino acids. This entry keeps only the CDR3 DNA: 45 bases, framed from base 1. The junction shows trimming of 1 base on V and 10 bases on J, and the gene matches do not reach 3 bases of it. In the germline V gene, CDR1 corresponds to SGHVS and CDR2 to FNYEAQ. The immunoSEQ Assay, a bias-controlled multiplex PCR, was used to amplify TCRbeta CDR3 regions from genomic DNA. In the original analysis: The number of nucleated cells in each sample was estimated by amplification of reference gene primers within the assay. To quantify the absolute abundance of each unique TCRbeta CDR3 rearrangement, sequence reads were collapsed and filtered. Productive Simpson clonality was computed per sample as the square root of Simpson's diversity index over productive rearrangements. This is the immuneACCESS table as TCRdb keeps it, with only in-frame sequences that have V and J called. A part of the clones is gone; compared with another copy, unresolved V genes explain less than half, and the rest is unexplained. The DNA was the basis for D and trimming; V, J and clone size are from that table. The sample table records 290,000 or so clones; roughly 87% of these occur just once. About 2.5% of the sample lies in the top ten.

Each collaborating institution followed its own protocols to collect whole blood in K2EDTA tubes. For TCRbeta analysis, collaborators shipped samples in one of three forms: frozen whole blood, isolated PBMCs, or DNA extracted from either of those sample types. In the case of this clone: Its antigen remains undetermined. No much larger clone exists at a distance of one base, and base qualities are not known.

This TCR derives from a man aged 18 to 35 with active or convalescent COVID-19. Input material: peripheral blood. The rearranged chain carries TRBV7-6 and TRBJ1-6; 11 junctional bases match TRBD1. The DNA sequence is TGTGCCAGCAGCTTAGTGGGACAGGGGGACTCACCCCTCCACTTT. Its translation reads: CASSLVGQGDSPLHF.